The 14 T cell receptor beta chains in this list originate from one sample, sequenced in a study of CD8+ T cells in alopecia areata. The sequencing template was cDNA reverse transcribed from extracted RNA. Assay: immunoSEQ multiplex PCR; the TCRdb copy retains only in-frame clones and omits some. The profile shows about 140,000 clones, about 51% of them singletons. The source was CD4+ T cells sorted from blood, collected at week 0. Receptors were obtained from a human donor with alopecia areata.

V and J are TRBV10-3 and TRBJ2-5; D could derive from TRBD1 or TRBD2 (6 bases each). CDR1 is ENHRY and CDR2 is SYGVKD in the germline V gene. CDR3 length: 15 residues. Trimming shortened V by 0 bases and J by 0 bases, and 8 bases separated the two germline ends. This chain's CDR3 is CAISESRDNQETQYF. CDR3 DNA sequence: TGTGCCATCAGTGAGTCGCGGGACAACCAAGAGACCCAGTACTTC.

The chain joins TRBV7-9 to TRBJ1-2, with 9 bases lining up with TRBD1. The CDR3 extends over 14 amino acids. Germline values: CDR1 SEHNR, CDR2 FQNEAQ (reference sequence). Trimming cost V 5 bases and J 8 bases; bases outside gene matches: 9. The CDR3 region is CASSRGQGGSGYTF. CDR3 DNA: TGTGCCAGCAGCCGGGGACAGGGAGGAAGCGGCTACACCTTC.

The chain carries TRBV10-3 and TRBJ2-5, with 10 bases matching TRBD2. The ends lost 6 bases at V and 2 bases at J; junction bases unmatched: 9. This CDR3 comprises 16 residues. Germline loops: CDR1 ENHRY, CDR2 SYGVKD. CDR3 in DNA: TGTGCCATCAGCGGGTCTAGCGGGAGAGAACAAGAGACCCAGTACTTC. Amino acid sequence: CAISGSSGREQETQYF.

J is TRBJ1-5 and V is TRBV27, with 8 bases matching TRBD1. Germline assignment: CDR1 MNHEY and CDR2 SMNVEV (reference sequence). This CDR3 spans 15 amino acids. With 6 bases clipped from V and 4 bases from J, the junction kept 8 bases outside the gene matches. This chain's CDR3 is CASRGAGGENQPQHF. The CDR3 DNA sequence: TGTGCCAGCAGGGGGGCAGGGGGCGAGAATCAGCCCCAGCATTTT.

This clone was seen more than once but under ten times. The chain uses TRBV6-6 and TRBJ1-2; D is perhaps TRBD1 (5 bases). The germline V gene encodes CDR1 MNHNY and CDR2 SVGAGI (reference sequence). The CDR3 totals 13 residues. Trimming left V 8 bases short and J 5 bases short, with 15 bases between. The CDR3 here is CASRDADDYGYTF. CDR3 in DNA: TGTGCCAGCCGGGACGCCGACGATTATGGCTACACCTTC.

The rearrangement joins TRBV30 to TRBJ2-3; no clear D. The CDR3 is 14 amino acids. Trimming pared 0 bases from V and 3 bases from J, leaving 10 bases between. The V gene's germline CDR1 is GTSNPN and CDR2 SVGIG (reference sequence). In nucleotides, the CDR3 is TGTGCCTGGAGTGTACTGCGAAGAACAGATACGCAGTATTTT. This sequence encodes CAWSVLRRTDTQYF. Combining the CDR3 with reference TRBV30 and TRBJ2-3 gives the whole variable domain SQTIHQWPATLVQPVGSPLSLECTVEGTSNPNLYWYRQAAGRGLQLLFYSVGIGQISSEVPQNLSASRPQDRQFILSSKKLLLSDSGFYLCAWSVLRRTDTQYFGPGTRLTVL.

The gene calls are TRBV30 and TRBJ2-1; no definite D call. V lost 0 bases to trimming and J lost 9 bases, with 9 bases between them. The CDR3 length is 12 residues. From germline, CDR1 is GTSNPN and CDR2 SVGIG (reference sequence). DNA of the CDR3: TGTGCCTGGAGTGTGGATCTTGGTGAGCAGTTCTTC. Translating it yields CAWSVDLGEQFF.

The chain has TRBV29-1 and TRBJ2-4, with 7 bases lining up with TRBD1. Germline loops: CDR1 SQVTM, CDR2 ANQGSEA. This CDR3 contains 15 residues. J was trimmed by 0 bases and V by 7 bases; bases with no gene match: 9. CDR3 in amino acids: CSAEDRKLAKNIQYF. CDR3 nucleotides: TGCAGCGCAGAGGACAGGAAACTAGCCAAAAACATTCAGTACTTC.

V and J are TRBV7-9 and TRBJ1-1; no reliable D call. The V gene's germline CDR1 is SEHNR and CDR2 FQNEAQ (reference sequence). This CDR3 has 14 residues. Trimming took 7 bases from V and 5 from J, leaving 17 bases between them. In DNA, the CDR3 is TGTGCCAGCAAAGCTTTCCACACGTTGACTGAAGCTTTCTTT. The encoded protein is CASKAFHTLTEAFF. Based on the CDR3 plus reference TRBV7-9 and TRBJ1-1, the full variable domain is DTGVSQNPRHKITKRGQNVTFRCDPISEHNRLYWYRQTLGQGPEFLTYFQNEAQLEKSRLLSDRFSAERPKGSFSTLEIQRTEQGDSAMYLCASKAFHTLTEAFFGQGTRLTVV.

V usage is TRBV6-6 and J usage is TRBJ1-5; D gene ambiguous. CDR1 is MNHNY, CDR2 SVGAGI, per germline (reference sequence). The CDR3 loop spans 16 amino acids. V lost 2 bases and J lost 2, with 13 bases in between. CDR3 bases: TGTGCCAGCAGTTACGGAGGGCCGTCGGGCAATCAGCCCCAGCATTTT. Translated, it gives CASSYGGPSGNQPQHF.

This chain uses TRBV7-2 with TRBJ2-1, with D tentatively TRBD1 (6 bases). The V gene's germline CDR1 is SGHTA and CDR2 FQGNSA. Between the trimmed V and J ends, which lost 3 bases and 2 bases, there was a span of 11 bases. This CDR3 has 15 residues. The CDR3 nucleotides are TGTGCCAGCAGCTTGGGGACAACGGCCTACAATGAGCAGTTCTTC. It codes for CASSLGTTAYNEQFF. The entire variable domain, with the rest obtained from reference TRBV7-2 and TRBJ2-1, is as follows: GAGVSQSPSNKVTEKGKDVELRCDPISGHTALYWYRQSLGQGLEFLIYFQGNSAPDKSGLPSDRFSAERTGGSVSTLTIQRTQQEDSAVYLCASSLGTTAYNEQFFGPGTRLTVL.

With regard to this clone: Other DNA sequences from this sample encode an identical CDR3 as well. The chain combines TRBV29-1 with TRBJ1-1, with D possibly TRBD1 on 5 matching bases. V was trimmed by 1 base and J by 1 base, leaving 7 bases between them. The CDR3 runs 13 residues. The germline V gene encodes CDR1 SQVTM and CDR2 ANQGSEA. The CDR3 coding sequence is TGCAGCGTTGAAGTGGGGGGGAACACTGAAGCTTTCTTT. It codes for CSVEVGGNTEAFF.

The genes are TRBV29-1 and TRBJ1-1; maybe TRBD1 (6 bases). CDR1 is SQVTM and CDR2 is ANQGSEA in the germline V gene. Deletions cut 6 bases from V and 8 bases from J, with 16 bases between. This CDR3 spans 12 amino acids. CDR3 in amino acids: CSVEIRQAEAFF. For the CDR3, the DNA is TGCAGCGTGGAGATAAGACAGGCAGAAGCTTTCTTT.

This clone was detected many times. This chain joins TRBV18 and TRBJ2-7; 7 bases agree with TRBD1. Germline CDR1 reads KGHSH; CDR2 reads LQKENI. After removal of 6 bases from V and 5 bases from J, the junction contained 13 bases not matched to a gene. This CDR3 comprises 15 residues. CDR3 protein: CASSPQGVSRNEQYF. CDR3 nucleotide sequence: TGTGCCAGCTCGCCCCAGGGGGTGTCGAGGAACGAGCAGTACTTC.